This TCR beta chain came from a study of shared clonotypes between healthy human individuals. Across the study: Each donor's CD8 memory used one plate, CD8 naive two, each CD4 subset three.

Profiling relied on immunoSEQ multiplex PCR, and the TCRdb table lists in-frame clones only, not all of them. The table includes 2 million to 2.5 million clones, 95% detected once. The germline V gene has CDR1 MGHRA and CDR2 YSYEKL. Trimming cost V 0 bases and J 0 bases, with 11 bases left between them. The CDR3 is 16 amino acids. The clonotype was recovered from a man younger than 35 in good health. The sample comprised naive CD4+ T cells sorted from blood. Noted subset: CD45RA+ positively selected. The J gene is TRBJ2-5, the V gene TRBV4-1; D is unclear. CDR3 protein: CASSQERQAHQETQYF. As DNA, the CDR3 is TGCGCCAGCAGCCAAGAGCGTCAGGCTCACCAAGAGACCCAGTACTTC.